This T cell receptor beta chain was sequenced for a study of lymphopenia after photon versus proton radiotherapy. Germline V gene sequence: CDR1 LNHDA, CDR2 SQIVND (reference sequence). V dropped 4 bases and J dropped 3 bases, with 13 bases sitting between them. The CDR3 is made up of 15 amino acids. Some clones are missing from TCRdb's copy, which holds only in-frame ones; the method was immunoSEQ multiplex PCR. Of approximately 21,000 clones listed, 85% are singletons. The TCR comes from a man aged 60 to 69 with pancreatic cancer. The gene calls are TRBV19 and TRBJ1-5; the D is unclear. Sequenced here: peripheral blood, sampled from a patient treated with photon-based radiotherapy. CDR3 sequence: CASSRDHSYNQPQHF. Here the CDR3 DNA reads TGTGCCAGTAGTAGAGATCACAGCTACAATCAGCCCCAGCATTTT. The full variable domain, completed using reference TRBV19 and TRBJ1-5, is DGGITQSPKYLFRKEGQNVTLSCEQNLNHDAMYWYRQDPGQGLRLIYYSQIVNDFQKGDIAEGYSVSREKKESFPLTVTSAQKNPTAFYLCASSRDHSYNQPQHFGDGTRLSIL.